The T cell receptor beta chain described here comes from a study of cytomegalovirus exposure and HLA in healthy donors. Study results and caveats: It was assumed in the presence/absence analyses that sequencing depth was roughly uniform across donors. TRBV6-2, TRBV6-3 and some other V segments were unresolvable in 87-base-pair reads. A later analysis, which compared TCR beta chains of equal frequency, found the HLA-associated ones more clonally expanded. A later analysis linked a missense DCLRE1C variant to TCR beta V- and J-gene trimming.

The PCR employed 60 Vbeta primers together with 13 Jbeta primers. Produced via immunoSEQ multiplex PCR; TCRdb's table is partial and in-frame only. Of about 300,000 clones in the sample, about nine tenths were seen once. Details on this clone: Antigen specificity is unknown.

The CDR3 runs to 16 residues. The ends lost 4 bases at V and 2 bases at J; junction bases unmatched: 1. Germline CDR1 is MGHRA and CDR2 is YSYEKL. The TCR was taken from a man aged 35-49 years in good health and CMV-seropositive. V gene TRBV4-1 combines with J gene TRBJ2-2; 13 nucleotides match TRBD2. The sequenced sample consisted of PBMCs. Written as DNA, the CDR3 is TGCGCCAGCAGCCCGGGACTAGCGGGAAACACCGGGGAGCTGTTTTTT. Translation: CASSPGLAGNTGELFF.